The T cell receptor (beta chain) under discussion was sequenced for a study of T cell repertoires in cytomegalovirus infection. Whole-study context: HLA-B-restricted CMV epitopes that are well studied, plus recently identified HLA-C-restricted ones, were used by the study. Public TCR beta signature analysis indicated the presence of both CMV infection and matching HLA type.

The sample holds a few counts of this clonotype. Its target is not known. One entry per CDR3 protein results from TCRdb running MiXCR on the reads. Of roughly 730,000 distinct CDR3 sequences listed, around 32% were seen once; the top ten hold around a sixth. V was clipped by 6 bases and J by 0 bases, with 15 bases between them. CDR3 size: 15 residues. The germline V gene has CDR1 MNHNY and CDR2 SVGAGI (reference sequence). Overall study findings and caveats: Within the response measured ex vivo, HLA-C-restricted CMV-specific TCR beta clonotypes were dominant. Summed public TCR beta family frequency identified CMV carriers bearing the relevant HLA.

This sequence was found in a human donor in good health (CMV status not recorded). Some clones in this sample may be carry-over from other donors' samples. The chain combines TRBV6-6 with TRBJ2-7; no definite D call. Source: cultured PBMCs, taken from culture after CMV antigen stimulation. In DNA, the CDR3 is TGTGCCAGCAGGTACAACAGCGATAGCTCCTACGAGCAGTACTTC. Protein product: CASRYNSDSSYEQYF.